These T cell receptor beta chains were read from a single sample in a study of cytomegalovirus exposure and HLA in healthy donors. Only in-frame clones appear in the TCRdb table, and some are missing; sequencing was by immunoSEQ multiplex PCR. Among 200,000 to 250,000 clones listed, around 90% were seen once. The sequencing input was PBMCs. These receptors were obtained from a woman aged 18 to 35 in good health and CMV-seronegative. CDR3s include the opening cysteine and the closing phenylalanine or tryptophan. A D gene is named only where the DNA matches it firmly.

CDR3 protein	D gene	V gene	J gene
CASSLGYRGLDEQYF	TRBD1	TRBV5-1	TRBJ2-7
CASSDERGISTDTQYF	NA	TRBV6-1	TRBJ2-3
CASSSPLTGTNIQYF	NA	TRBV7-6	TRBJ2-4
CASSYGREGWYTEAFF	NA	TRBV6-5	TRBJ1-1
CASSSRTGAYEQYF	TRBD1	TRBV5-1	TRBJ2-7
CASSLVGTSTYNEQFF	TRBD2	TRBV5-1	TRBJ2-1
CASGGYEQYF	NA	TRBV28	TRBJ2-7
CASSLVGSQETQYF	NA	TRBV7-9	TRBJ2-5
CASSLYGLAKNIQYF	NA	TRBV28	TRBJ2-4
CASSGGTEAFF	NA	TRBV10-1	TRBJ1-1
CASSLGLEAFF	NA	TRBV5-4	TRBJ1-1
CASSPLAGRVASGGYTF	NA	TRBV7-8	TRBJ1-2
CASSLVAGVMRNEQFF	TRBD2	TRBV5-1	TRBJ2-1
CASSVQGAGYEQYF	TRBD1	TRBV7-8	TRBJ2-7
CASSHYSGTLKNPMNTEAFF	NA	TRBV27	TRBJ1-1
CASSDGQTYEQYF	NA	TRBV6-4	TRBJ2-7
CASSQRQGSNTEAFF	TRBD1	TRBV18	TRBJ1-1
CASSLSGANYEQYF	NA	TRBV11-3	TRBJ2-7
CASSSHRIQGRDTEAFF	NA	TRBV5-5	TRBJ1-1
CASSFAGGISQPQHF	NA	TRBV7-9	TRBJ1-5
CATSSSAGIEQYF	NA	TRBV15	NA
CASSKTSGRTDTQYF	TRBD2	TRBV6-5	TRBJ2-3
CASRKKTGGLAYGYTF	TRBD1	TRBV5-6	TRBJ1-2
CASSPRPTGNQPQHF	NA	TRBV7-2	TRBJ1-5
CASSLRRGRQYF	NA	TRBV27	TRBJ2-7
CASSLSVTGELFF	NA	TRBV5-1	TRBJ2-2
CASSRIRGTGGATNEKLFF	TRBD1	TRBV7-9	TRBJ1-4
CASRHPRTSGRFETDTQYF	TRBD2	TRBV19	TRBJ2-3
CASSIGDLSFYNEQFF	NA	TRBV19	TRBJ2-1
CASSVGEEKLFF	NA	TRBV9	TRBJ1-4
CASRGTVDQPQHF	NA	TRBV19	TRBJ1-5
CASSLVTGYEQYF	NA	TRBV11-3	TRBJ2-7
CASSLGAGVGQPQHF	NA	TRBV6-1	TRBJ1-5
CASSHGLAGFLYNEQFF	TRBD2	TRBV5-1	TRBJ2-1
CASSASSGSLAYEQYF	TRBD2	TRBV9	TRBJ2-7
CASSIPGQDGEQYF	TRBD1	TRBV5-4	TRBJ2-7
CASRGAADYEQYF	NA	TRBV28	TRBJ2-7
CASSQDPTGELFF	NA	TRBV4-1	TRBJ2-2
CSVWAVSYEQYF	NA	TRBV29-1	TRBJ2-7
CASSYVPGTGGGTQYF	TRBD1	TRBV6-5	TRBJ2-5
CASSYRPRPYEQYF	NA	TRBV6-5	TRBJ2-7
CASSSGQGQYEQYF	TRBD1	TRBV11-2	TRBJ2-7
CASSLVQGAANYGYTF	TRBD1	TRBV7-9	TRBJ1-2
CASSLELAGGPFAGELFF	TRBD2	TRBV5-1	TRBJ2-2
CASSKPNEKLFF	NA	TRBV2	TRBJ1-4
CASSSTRGSDTEAFF	NA	TRBV5-1	TRBJ1-1
CASSLAGDYNEQFF	TRBD2	TRBV18	TRBJ2-1
CASSQTDSGNTIYF	NA	TRBV5-1	TRBJ1-3
CASSHLPIARGRAGSNYGYTF	NA	TRBV4-2	TRBJ1-2
CASSGREGNTGELFF	NA	TRBV2	TRBJ2-2
CSADRVPEYF	TRBD1	TRBV29-1	TRBJ2-3
CASSMTGNTEAFF	NA	TRBV7-6	TRBJ1-1
CASSADSLTDTQYF	NA	TRBV18	TRBJ2-3
CASSLGTGQGNTIYF	TRBD1	TRBV7-2	TRBJ1-3